Here is one TCR beta chain with its context. Its antigen is unknown. Base-call qualities are not available, and no considerably larger clone is one nucleotide away. The CDR3 runs 19 amino acids, cysteine and phenylalanine included. The DNA shown is the 57-base CDR3, in frame from base 1. Clipping removes 0 bases from V and 0 bases from J, with 7 as the unmatched junction base count. As encoded in the germline V gene (reference sequence), CDR1 is WNHNN while CDR2 is SYGVQD. This record belongs to a study of Graves' ophthalmopathy and Graves' hyperthyroidism listed by TCRdb under 2018. Regarding the study in general: Peripheral blood was collected at initial diagnosis, before any treatment. The study used signatures of the TCR beta repertoire to tell Graves' ophthalmopathy apart from Graves' hyperthyroidism and to predict which patients would progress to ophthalmopathy. In total, 135 blood samples were TCR-sequenced: under 45 ophthalmopathy, roughly 77 hyperthyroidism and roughly 17 hyperthyroidism-to-ophthalmopathy patients. A discovery set of 100 patients (43 ophthalmopathy, under 65 stable hyperthyroidism) was enrolled to explore V-J signatures distinguishing ophthalmopathy from hyperthyroidism. For independent validation, a separate cohort was made up of 18 to 20 hyperthyroidism patients plus 17 patients who later progressed from hyperthyroidism to ophthalmopathy. T-cell repertoires of thyroid tissue and blood were compared in over 5 hyperthyroidism patients. Following sample collection, hyperthyroidism patients were given methimazole at a starting dose of 30 mg daily, and ophthalmopathy patients were given high-dose intravenous methylprednisolone. Broad study findings and their caveats: Most of the expanded thyroid clonotypes with a frequency above 0.001 were also detected in blood, and it was suggested that the thyroid immune response may be reflected by blood repertoires. In validation, the model predicted ophthalmopathy progression with 55% to 71% sensitivity and roughly 78% specificity; around twelve predicted patients were CT-confirmed with GO in a median of approximately six months. In cross-validation, the 13-signature model distinguished ophthalmopathy from stable hyperthyroidism with about 90% sensitivity and about 84% specificity, and in the test set the corresponding values were roughly 80% and 76%. Sample size was not predetermined statistically, and investigators were not blinded to group allocation.

The ophthalmopathy patients had moderately to severely active disease, with a Clinical Activity Score of 3 or higher, a NOSPECS grade of 4 or higher, and a disease duration of less than 3 months. Anyone with other autoimmune diseases, uncontrolled infections, pregnancy or lactation was excluded from the study. Clinical symptoms, serum thyroxine, TRAb, thyroid ultrasound and orbital computed tomography formed the basis of the diagnosis. Using Ficoll-Paque density gradient centrifugation, PBMCs were isolated from less than 13 ml of fresh peripheral blood. Trizol reagent was used to extract the total RNA, and its quality was then checked on an Agilent 2100 Bioanalyzer. For repertoire sequencing, TCR beta CDR3 regions were amplified from RNA transcripts. The first round was an RT-PCR using HTBI primers with the Qiagen OneStep RT-PCR kit, and this first round was followed by a second-round multiplex PCR, then size selection and purification. Libraries were sequenced on an Illumina HiSeq2000 using paired-end 100 bp reads. For the original study's pipeline: SOAPnuke was used to process the reads, throwing out any read that had adapters, had uncalled bases, had a mean Phred below 15, or lacked an exact constant-primer or identifier match. COPE v1.2.5 was used to merge high-quality paired reads. Each unique nucleotide sequence was treated as a clonotype, and MiTCR v1.1 was used to align the clonotypes to the IMGT TRB V, D and J references. Only V-J combinations with frequency above 0.0001 were analysed, covering 99.2% of repertoires. A TCR clonal expansion and chaos score per V-J combination was defined as the ratio of F50 clonal expansion to chaos observed in the TCRdist matrix. Features were reduced by Welch's t-statistics and random forest to about a dozen V-J combinations, which fed a naive Bayes classifier. Thyroid-blood repertoire similarity was quantified with the Morisita-Horn index. TCRdb trimmed public reads at Q25 via fastp, called clones via MiXCR and kept in-frame beta chains. Rows are combined by CDR3 protein, so each entry shows the most common genes and DNA. TCRdb assigned the V and J calls; the authors' analysis was not used. This sample lists 650,000 to 900,000 distinct CDR3 sequences; roughly 41% were detected once. Of the sample, 40% to 55% is held by the ten largest clones.

Sequencing was performed on peripheral blood. This receptor chain uses TRBV10-1 and TRBJ2-2; 10 nucleotides in the junction match TRBD2. The sequence came from an adult man with Graves' ophthalmopathy. The CDR3 region: CASSESRTSGGTNTGELFF. The DNA sequence is given as TGCGCCAGCAGTGAGTCCCGGACTAGCGGAGGGACGAACACCGGGGAGCTGTTTTTT.